This record looks at one T cell receptor (beta chain) sequence and its context. This clonotype has ten or more counts. Its antigen specificity is not known. Base qualities are not provided; no much larger clone lies one nucleotide away. cDNA was synthesized by template-switch 5'RACE using a primer carrying a 10-nucleotide random unique molecular identifier by which each TCR transcript was tagged. Every sequencing run covered 15-18 subjects and yielded more than 170 million TCR-beta sequences. The RNeasy kit was used for extraction of total RNA. Using the KAPA Real-time Library Amplification kit, TCR-beta VDJ regions were amplified with primers for the TCR constant region and the 5'RACE anchor. A first PCR added sample indexes and Illumina adaptors, after which a second PCR increased the library yield. After Ampure bead purification, the roughly 650 bp TCR product was size-selected on a 2% E-gel SizeSelection system. Before pooling, library quality was checked on a Bioanalyzer, concentration was measured with Qubit, and libraries were quantified with the Kapa Library Quantification kit. An Illumina HiSeq 2500 was used to sequence the libraries paired-end at 2 x 150 bp. To increase sequence diversity, roughly 24-32% phiX was spiked into each library pool. On the authors' methods: Quality-filtered reads were processed with the UMI-based MiGEC pipeline, which removed over 90% of raw TCR sequences during error correction. IMGT germline references were used for aligning VDJ genes, and each clonotype was defined as a unique CDR3 amino acid sequence together with its V-J genes. Clonal expansion, Shannon diversity and CDR3 relatedness were evaluated with VDJtools (CalcPairwiseDistances, ClusterSamples), while phylogenetic trees were built in CLCbio workbench. A clone was classed as expanded if it had 8 or more unique UMIs, a cutoff based on coefficient-of-variation modelling across technical triplicates. TCRdb trimmed public reads at Q25 via fastp, called clones via MiXCR and kept in-frame beta chains. Records with the same CDR3 protein are collapsed into one entry carrying the most frequent genes and DNA. The V and J calls shown here were made by TCRdb, not taken from the authors' results. This sample holds about 70,000 distinct CDR3 sequences; 2.5% to 3.5% were observed only once. 4.5% to 6.5% of the sample goes to the ten largest clones.

The sample is drawn from a study of neurological immune-mediated disorders (dated by TCRdb to the late 2010s). Study-wide context: Of the roughly 34 multiple sclerosis patients, roughly 30 had relapsing-remitting MS and 3 had secondary progressive MS. Peripheral blood TCR-beta repertoires from HTLV-I-associated myelopathy (HAM/TSP) patients, multiple sclerosis patients and healthy controls were compared by UMI-based sequencing. Alongside PBMC samples, the set of some 98 TCR-beta libraries contained longitudinal samples, technical triplicates, and paired CD4+ and CD8+ T-cell subsets that had been sorted. The cohort comprised about 70 subjects: approximately 15 HAM/TSP patients, some 34 multiple sclerosis patients and 20 or so healthy controls.

For the unsorted PBMC libraries, 2 million PBMCs were stored in RNAlater at -80 degrees C until RNA extraction and were used to generate the libraries. Multiple sclerosis patients were enrolled in a US clinical protocol under which disease progression was evaluated by magnetic resonance imaging. Peripheral blood was subjected to Ficoll-Hypaque density gradient centrifugation to isolate PBMCs, which were then cryopreserved in liquid nitrogen. Study-wide findings and limitations: No identical CDR3 amino acid sequences were shared among expanded clones across subjects, suggesting private TCR-beta repertoires in all groups. The MS cluster showed no association with clinical or MRI features, and the authors stated that larger cohorts are needed. TCR clonal expansion was greatest in HAM/TSP patients and smallest in MS patients, who ranked below even healthy controls. Repertoires from 18 of 34 MS patients were grouped by phylogenetic analysis into a cluster of related CDR3 sequences, suggesting a possible repertoire-level signature.

CDR1 and CDR2 are read off the germline V gene as LGHNA and YSLEER. Unmatched junction bases come to 6, with V trimmed by 4 bases and J by 5 bases. Measured from the cysteine to the phenylalanine, the CDR3 is 14 residues long. The entry retains the CDR3 DNA only, 42 bases that are in frame from base 1. The sequence came from a woman aged 45 to 65 with multiple sclerosis. The chain links TRBV4-3 with TRBJ2-5; a stretch of 8 junction bases matches TRBD2. The sample comprised PBMCs. The bases are TGCGCCAGCAGCCGAGGACTAGCAGTGGAGACCCAGTACTTC. It translates as CASSRGLAVETQYF.